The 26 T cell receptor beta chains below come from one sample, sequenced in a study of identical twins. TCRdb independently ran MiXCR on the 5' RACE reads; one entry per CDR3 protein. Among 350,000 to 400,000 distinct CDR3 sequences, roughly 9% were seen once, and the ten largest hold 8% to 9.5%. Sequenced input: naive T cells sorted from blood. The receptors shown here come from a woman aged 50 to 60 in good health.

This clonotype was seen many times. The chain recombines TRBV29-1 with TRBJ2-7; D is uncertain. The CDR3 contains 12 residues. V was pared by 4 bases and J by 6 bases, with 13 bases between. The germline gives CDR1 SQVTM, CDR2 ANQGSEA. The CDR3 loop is CSVAVTSGEQYF. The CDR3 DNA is TGCAGCGTTGCCGTGACCTCGGGCGAGCAGTACTTC.

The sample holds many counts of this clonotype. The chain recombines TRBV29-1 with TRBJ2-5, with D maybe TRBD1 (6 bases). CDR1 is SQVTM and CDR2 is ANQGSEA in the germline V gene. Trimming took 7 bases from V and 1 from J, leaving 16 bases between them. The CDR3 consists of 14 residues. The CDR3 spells CSARPGVVQETQYF. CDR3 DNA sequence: TGCAGCGCCCGCCCAGGGGTCGTCCAAGAGACCCAGTACTTC.

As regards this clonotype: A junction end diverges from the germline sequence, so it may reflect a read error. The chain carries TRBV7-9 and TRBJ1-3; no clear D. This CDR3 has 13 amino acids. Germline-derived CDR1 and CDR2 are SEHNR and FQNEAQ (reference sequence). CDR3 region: CASSFGEVEAVGF. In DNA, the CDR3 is TGTGCCAGCAGCTTTGGAGAGGTCGAGGCGGTCGGTTTT.

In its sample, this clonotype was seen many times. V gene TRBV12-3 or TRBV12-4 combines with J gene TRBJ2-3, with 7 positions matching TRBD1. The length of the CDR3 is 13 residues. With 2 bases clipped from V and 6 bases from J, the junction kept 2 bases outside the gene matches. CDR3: CASSLKGADTQYF. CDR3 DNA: TGTGCCAGCAGTTTAAAGGGGGCGGATACGCAGTATTTT.

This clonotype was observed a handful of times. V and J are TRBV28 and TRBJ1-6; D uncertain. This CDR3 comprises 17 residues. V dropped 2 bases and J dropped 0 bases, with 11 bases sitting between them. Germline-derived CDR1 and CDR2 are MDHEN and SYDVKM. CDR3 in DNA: TGTGCCAGCAGTTTAGGCCTATTACACTCCTATAATTCACCCCTCCACTTT. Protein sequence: CASSLGLLHSYNSPLHF.

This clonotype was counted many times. The CDR3 sequence: CSGTAYNEQFF. The CDR3 region has the DNA TGCAGCGGGACAGCCTACAATGAGCAGTTCTTC. The V gene is TRBV29-1, the J gene TRBJ2-1, with D possibly matching TRBD1 (6 bases). Germline V CDR1 and CDR2: SQVTM, ANQGSEA. The CDR3 runs to 11 residues. Trimming removed 7 bases from V and 2 bases from J, with 6 bases in between.

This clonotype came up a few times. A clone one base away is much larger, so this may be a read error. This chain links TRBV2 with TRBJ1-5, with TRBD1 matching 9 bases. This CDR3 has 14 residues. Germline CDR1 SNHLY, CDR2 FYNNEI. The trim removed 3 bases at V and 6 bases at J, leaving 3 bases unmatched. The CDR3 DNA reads TGTGCCAGCAGTGAGAAGGACAGGGGTCAGCCCCAGCATTTT. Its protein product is CASSEKDRGQPQHF.

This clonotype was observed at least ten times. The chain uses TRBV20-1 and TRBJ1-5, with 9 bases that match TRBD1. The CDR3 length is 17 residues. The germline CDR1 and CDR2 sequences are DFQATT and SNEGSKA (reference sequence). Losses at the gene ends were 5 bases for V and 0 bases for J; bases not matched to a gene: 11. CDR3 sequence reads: CSAVKGQGIGSNQPQHF. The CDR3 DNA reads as TGCAGTGCTGTAAAGGGACAGGGCATCGGTAGCAATCAGCCCCAGCATTTT.

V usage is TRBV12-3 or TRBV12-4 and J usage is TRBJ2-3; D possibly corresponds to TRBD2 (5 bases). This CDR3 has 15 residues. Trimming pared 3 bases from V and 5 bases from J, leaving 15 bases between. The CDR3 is CASSFLAKSGDTQYF. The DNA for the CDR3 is TGTGCCAGCAGTTTTCTAGCAAAGTCGGGAGATACGCAGTATTTT.

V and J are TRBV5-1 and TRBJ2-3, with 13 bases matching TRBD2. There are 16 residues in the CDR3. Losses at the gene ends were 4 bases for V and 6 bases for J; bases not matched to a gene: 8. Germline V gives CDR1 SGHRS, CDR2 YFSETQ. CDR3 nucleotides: TGCGCCAGCAGCGTCGGACTAGCGGGAGCTATGGATACGCAGTATTTT. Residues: CASSVGLAGAMDTQYF.

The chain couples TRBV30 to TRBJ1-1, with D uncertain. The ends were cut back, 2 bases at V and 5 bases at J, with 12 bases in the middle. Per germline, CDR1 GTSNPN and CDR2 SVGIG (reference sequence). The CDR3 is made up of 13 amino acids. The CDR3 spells CAWSRGMGTEAFF. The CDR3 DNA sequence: TGTGCCTGGAGTAGAGGGATGGGGACTGAAGCTTTCTTT.

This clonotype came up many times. CDR3 in DNA: TGCAGTGCTAGAGAGGGGGCACGCGAGCAGTTCTTC. It codes for CSAREGAREQFF. V and J are TRBV20-1 and TRBJ2-1; TRBD1 is a possible D gene (6 bases). The V gene lost 0 bases and the J gene lost 10 bases, with 10 bases spanning the gap. CDR3 length: 12 amino acids. Germline V gene data show CDR1 as DFQATT and CDR2 as SNEGSKA (reference sequence).

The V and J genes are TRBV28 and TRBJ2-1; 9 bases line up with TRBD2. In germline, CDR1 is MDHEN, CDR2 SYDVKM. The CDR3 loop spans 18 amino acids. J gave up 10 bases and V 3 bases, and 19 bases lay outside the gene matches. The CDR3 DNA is TGTGCCAGCAGTTTGAGTAGCGGGAGCCCCCCCCGCCATCTGGAGCAGTTCTTC. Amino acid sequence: CASSLSSGSPPRHLEQFF.

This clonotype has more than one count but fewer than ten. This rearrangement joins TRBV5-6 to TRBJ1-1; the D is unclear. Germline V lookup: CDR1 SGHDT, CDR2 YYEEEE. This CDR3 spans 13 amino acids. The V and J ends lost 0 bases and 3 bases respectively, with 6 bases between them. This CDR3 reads CASSLVSYTEAFF. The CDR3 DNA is TGTGCCAGCAGCTTGGTGTCCTACACTGAAGCTTTCTTT.

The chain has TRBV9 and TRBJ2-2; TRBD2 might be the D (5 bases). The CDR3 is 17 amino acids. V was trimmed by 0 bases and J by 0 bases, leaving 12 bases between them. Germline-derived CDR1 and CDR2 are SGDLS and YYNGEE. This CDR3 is CASSVELAKANTGELFF. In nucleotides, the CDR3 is TGTGCCAGCAGCGTAGAGCTAGCCAAAGCGAACACCGGGGAGCTGTTTTTT.

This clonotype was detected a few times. The CDR3 nucleotides are TGTGCCAGCAGTCCGCGGGGGACAGACCTCTACGAGCAGTACTTC. Amino acid sequence: CASSPRGTDLYEQYF. This rearrangement joins TRBV28 to TRBJ2-7; either TRBD1 or TRBD2 may fit D (7 bases each). Germline CDR1 MDHEN, CDR2 SYDVKM. This CDR3 is 15 amino acids long. The V gene lost 5 bases and the J gene lost 3 bases, with 17 bases spanning the gap.

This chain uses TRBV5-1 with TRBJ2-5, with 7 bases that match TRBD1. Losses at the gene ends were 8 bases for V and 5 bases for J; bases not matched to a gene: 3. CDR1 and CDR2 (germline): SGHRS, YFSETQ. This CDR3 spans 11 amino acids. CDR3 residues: CASTGAETQYF. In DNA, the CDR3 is TGCGCCAGTACAGGGGCTGAGACCCAGTACTTC.

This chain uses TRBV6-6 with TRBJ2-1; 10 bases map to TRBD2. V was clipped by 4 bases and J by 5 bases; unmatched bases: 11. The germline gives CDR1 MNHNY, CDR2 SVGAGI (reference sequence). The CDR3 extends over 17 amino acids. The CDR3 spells CASSSRFGLAEHNEQFF. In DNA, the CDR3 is TGTGCCAGCAGTTCCCGCTTCGGACTAGCGGAGCACAATGAGCAGTTCTTC.

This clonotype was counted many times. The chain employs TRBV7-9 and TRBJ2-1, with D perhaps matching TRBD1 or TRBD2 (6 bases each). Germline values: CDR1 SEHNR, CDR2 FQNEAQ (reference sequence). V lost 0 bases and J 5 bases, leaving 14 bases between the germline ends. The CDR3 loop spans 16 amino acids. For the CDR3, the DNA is TGTGCCAGCAGCTTAGCGAGGGGGGCCATTAACAATGAGCAGTTCTTC. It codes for CASSLARGAINNEQFF.

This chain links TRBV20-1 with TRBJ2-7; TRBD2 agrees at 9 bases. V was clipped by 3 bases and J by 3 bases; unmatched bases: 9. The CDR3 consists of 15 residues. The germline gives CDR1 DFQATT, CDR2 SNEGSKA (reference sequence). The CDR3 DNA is TGCAGTGCTAGTCCGATTAGCGGGAGATACTACGAGCAGTACTTC. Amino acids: CSASPISGRYYEQYF.

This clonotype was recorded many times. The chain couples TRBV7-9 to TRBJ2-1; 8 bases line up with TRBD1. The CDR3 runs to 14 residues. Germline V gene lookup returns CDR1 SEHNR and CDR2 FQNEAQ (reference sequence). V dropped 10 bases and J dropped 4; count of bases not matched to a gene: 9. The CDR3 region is CAILRDRSYNEQFF. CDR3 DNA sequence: TGTGCCATCCTCCGGGACAGGTCATACAATGAGCAGTTCTTC.

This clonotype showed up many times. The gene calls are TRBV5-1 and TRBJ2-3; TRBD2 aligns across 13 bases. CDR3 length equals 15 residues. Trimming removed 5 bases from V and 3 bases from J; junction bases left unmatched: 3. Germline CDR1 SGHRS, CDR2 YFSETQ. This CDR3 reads CASRLAGGQTDTQYF. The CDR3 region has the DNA TGCGCCAGCAGACTAGCGGGAGGGCAAACAGATACGCAGTATTTT.

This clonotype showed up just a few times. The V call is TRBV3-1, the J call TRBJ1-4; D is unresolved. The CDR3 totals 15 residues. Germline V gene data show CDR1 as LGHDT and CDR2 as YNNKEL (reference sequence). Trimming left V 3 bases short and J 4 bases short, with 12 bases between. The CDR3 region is CASSQNAGLNEKLFF. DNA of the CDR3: TGTGCCAGCAGCCAGAATGCAGGACTTAATGAAAAACTGTTTTTT.

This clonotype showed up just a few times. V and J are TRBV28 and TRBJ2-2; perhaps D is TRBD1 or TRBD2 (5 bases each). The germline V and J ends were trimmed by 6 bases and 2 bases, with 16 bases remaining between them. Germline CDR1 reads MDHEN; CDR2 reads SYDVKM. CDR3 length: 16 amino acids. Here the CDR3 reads CASSYLGGTNTGELFF. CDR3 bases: TGTGCCAGCAGCTATCTTGGGGGTACCAACACCGGGGAGCTGTTTTTT.

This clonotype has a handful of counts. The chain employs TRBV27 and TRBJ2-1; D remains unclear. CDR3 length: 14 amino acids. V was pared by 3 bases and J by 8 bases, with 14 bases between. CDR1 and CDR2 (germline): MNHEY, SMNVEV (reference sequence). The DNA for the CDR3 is TGTGCCAGCAGTTTCTTTAAGGGTTGGGATGAGCAGTTCTTC. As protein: CASSFFKGWDEQFF.

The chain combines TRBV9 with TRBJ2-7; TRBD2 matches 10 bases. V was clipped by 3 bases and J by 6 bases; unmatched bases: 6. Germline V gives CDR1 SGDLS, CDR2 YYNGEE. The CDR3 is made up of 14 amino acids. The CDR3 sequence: CASSASGTSVEQYF. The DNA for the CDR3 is TGTGCCAGCAGCGCATCCGGGACTAGCGTCGAGCAGTACTTC.